This T cell receptor beta chain was identified in a study of shared clonotypes between healthy human individuals. HIV-negative, healthy adults without recent acute infections or vaccinations were the donors. For unsorted samples, genomic DNA was extracted from 80 million to 100 million PBMCs. Germline lookup yields CDR1 ENHRY and CDR2 SYGVKD. The V and J ends lost 11 bases and 0 bases, in that order; junction bases with no gene match: 3. The CDR3 spans 12 residues. The repertoire was sequenced with immunoSEQ multiplex PCR; TCRdb's copy has only in-frame clones and lacks some. In the table there are fewer than 600,000 clones, 70% to 80% of which are singletons.

The TCR comes from a woman aged 40 to 50 in good health. Some clones in this sample may be carry-over from other donors' samples. V gene TRBV10-3 combines with J gene TRBJ2-7; 8 nucleotides align to TRBD1. Sequenced material: PBMCs. The CDR3 loop reads CAAGTGSYEQYF. The CDR3 nucleotides read TGTGCCGCCGGGACAGGCTCCTACGAGCAGTACTTC.